These T cell receptor beta chains were read from a single sample in a study of blood T cell repertoires in COVID-19. Clones were sequenced by immunoSEQ multiplex PCR, and TCRdb holds only the in-frame ones, with some missing. The sample has roughly 300,000 clones, approximately 87% seen once. Sequenced material: peripheral blood. The receptors derive from a woman younger than 45 with COVID-19, enrolled during active disease. CDR3s include the opening cysteine and the closing phenylalanine or tryptophan. D genes are given only for firm matches. The size entry is marked missing in some rows and otherwise reads once, few, many or a size class.

CDR3 length	D gene	clone size	V gene	J gene	CDR3 protein	CDR3 DNA
14	NA	NA	TRBV5-1	TRBJ2-3	CASSSLQVTDTQYF	TGCGCCAGCAGCTCCCTCCAGGTCACAGATACGCAGTATTTT
14	TRBD2	NA	TRBV27	TRBJ2-1	CASSFGGEYNEQFF	TGTGCCAGCAGTTTCGGGGGGGAATACAATGAGCAGTTCTTC
16	NA	NA	TRBV19	TRBJ2-7	CASSITGGRLSYEQYF	TGTGCCAGTAGTATTACAGGCGGCAGACTTTCCTACGAGCAGTACTTC
20	TRBD1	NA	TRBV5-4	TRBJ2-3	CASSPGVEDRGRRAWDTQYF	TGTGCCAGCAGCCCCGGGGTCGAAGACAGGGGGCGCCGGGCTTGGGATACGCAGTATTTT
15	NA	NA	TRBV19	TRBJ1-1	CASSYGSGENTEAFF	TGTGCCAGTAGTTACGGTTCCGGGGAGAACACTGAAGCTTTCTTT
16	TRBD1	few	TRBV27	TRBJ1-2	CASSRWGTGSNYGYTF	TGTGCCAGCAGTAGGTGGGGGACAGGATCGAACTATGGCTACACCTTC
14	NA	NA	TRBV10-2	TRBJ2-7	CASSESRLAKEQYF	TGCGCCAGCAGTGAGTCGAGGCTAGCTAAAGAGCAGTACTTC
14	TRBD1	NA	TRBV27	TRBJ2-1	CASADGDSLNEQFF	TGTGCCAGCGCCGATGGGGACAGTCTCAATGAGCAGTTCTTC
12	NA	NA	TRBV5-1	TRBJ1-2	CASSLAGDGYTF	TGCGCCAGCAGCTTGGCGGGTGATGGCTACACCTTC
15	TRBD2	NA	TRBV24-1	TRBJ2-3	CATSESGASTDTQYF	TGTGCCACCAGTGAGAGCGGGGCTAGCACAGATACGCAGTATTTT
13	NA	NA	TRBV11-2	TRBJ2-3	CASSLEWRDTQYF	TGTGCCAGCAGCTTAGAGTGGAGAGATACGCAGTATTTT
12	NA	NA	TRBV4-1	TRBJ1-2	CASSQGEDGYTF	TGCGCCAGCAGCCAAGGGGAGGATGGCTACACCTTC
16	NA	NA	TRBV24-1	TRBJ1-5	CATGSAGTYSDQPQHF	TGTGCCACCGGAAGCGCCGGGACATATAGCGATCAGCCCCAGCATTTT
15	NA	NA	TRBV5-1	TRBJ1-2	CASSGAVGEVYGYTF	TGCGCCAGCTCTGGGGCCGTAGGGGAAGTATATGGCTACACCTTC
16	TRBD2	NA	TRBV3-1/TRBV3-2	TRBJ2-7	CASTKGIAGPPYEQYF	TGTGCCAGCACCAAAGGAATAGCGGGGCCTCCCTACGAGCAGTACTTC
14	NA	NA	TRBV7-9	TRBJ2-7	CASSTLSQGYEQYF	TGTGCCAGCAGCACTCTCAGCCAGGGATACGAGCAGTACTTC
14	NA	NA	TRBV27	TRBJ2-5	CASSPLAYQETQYF	TGTGCCAGCAGCCCTTTAGCGTACCAAGAGACCCAGTACTTC
15	TRBD1	NA	TRBV11-3	TRBJ2-7	CASSFGTGPAYEQYF	TGTGCCAGCAGCTTCGGGACAGGTCCTGCCTACGAGCAGTACTTC
14	NA	few	TRBV27	TRBJ2-5	CASRKERRQETQYF	TGTGCCAGCAGAAAAGAGAGGAGACAAGAGACCCAGTACTTC
14	TRBD1	NA	TRBV5-1	TRBJ2-7	CASSHAGTVYEQYF	TGCGCCAGCAGCCACGCCGGGACAGTCTACGAGCAGTACTTC
15	NA	NA	TRBV7-8	TRBJ2-3	CASSSGRAGTDTQYF	TGTGCCAGCAGCTCTGGCAGGGCTGGCACAGATACGCAGTATTTT
15	TRBD2	NA	TRBV5-1	TRBJ2-2	CASSLVLAGAGELFF	TGCGCCAGCAGCTTGGTACTAGCGGGGGCCGGGGAGCTGTTTTTT
15	NA	NA	TRBV30	TRBJ2-3	CAWGPGQWNTDTQYF	TGTGCCTGGGGCCCGGGACAATGGAACACAGATACGCAGTATTTT
14	NA	few	TRBV2	TRBJ1-5	CASNEEYSNQPQHF	TGTGCCAGCAACGAGGAGTATAGCAATCAGCCCCAGCATTTT
15	TRBD1	NA	TRBV3-1/TRBV3-2	TRBJ2-7	CASSLPGQGSYEQYF	TGTGCCAGCAGCCTCCCGGGACAGGGATCCTACGAGCAGTACTTC
14	NA	NA	TRBV11-3	TRBJ2-3	CASSFSLEGDTQYF	TGTGCCAGCAGCTTCTCCCTCGAGGGAGATACGCAGTATTTT
14	NA	NA	TRBV7-6	TRBJ1-1	CASSSPGHPTEAFF	TGTGCCAGCAGCTCACCGGGTCATCCGACTGAAGCTTTCTTT
18	TRBD2	NA	TRBV7-9	TRBJ2-1	CASSLPWRLAGRRNEQFF	TGTGCCAGCAGCTTACCGTGGCGACTAGCGGGGCGACGCAATGAGCAGTTCTTC
14	TRBD1	NA	TRBV27	TRBJ2-7	CASSKGTGVYEQYF	TGTGCCAGCAGTAAGGGGACAGGGGTTTACGAGCAGTACTTC
14	TRBD2	NA	TRBV2	TRBJ2-1	CASSGLAGNNEQFF	TGTGCCAGCAGTGGTCTAGCGGGTAACAATGAGCAGTTCTTC
12	NA	NA	TRBV10-3	TRBJ1-2	CAIGQFNYGYTF	TGTGCCATTGGACAGTTTAACTATGGCTACACCTTC
13	NA	NA	TRBV14	TRBJ2-1	CASSHLVFNEQFF	TGTGCCAGCAGCCATTTAGTGTTCAATGAGCAGTTCTTC
15	TRBD2	NA	TRBV11-2	TRBJ2-1	CASSLVRGGYNEQFF	TGTGCCAGCAGCTTAGTGCGGGGGGGCTACAATGAGCAGTTCTTC
14	TRBD1	NA	TRBV7-9	TRBJ1-6	CASSDGQGNSPLHF	TGTGCCAGCAGCGACGGACAGGGGAATTCACCCCTCCACTTT
14	TRBD1	NA	TRBV10-1	TRBJ1-1	CASSVDRGRTEAFF	TGCGCCAGCAGTGTGGACAGGGGAAGGACTGAAGCTTTCTTT
12	NA	NA	TRBV6-5	TRBJ2-1	CASSRTDNEQFF	TGTGCCAGCAGCAGGACAGACAATGAGCAGTTCTTC
15	NA	NA	TRBV2	TRBJ1-5	CASSEVGQPDRPQHF	TGTGCCAGCAGTGAAGTCGGACAGCCGGACCGGCCCCAGCATTTT
15	TRBD1	once	TRBV5-4	TRBJ2-2	CASSPGTGNTGELFF	TGTGCCAGCAGCCCAGGGACAGGGAACACCGGGGAGCTGTTTTTT
15	NA	NA	TRBV7-5	TRBJ2-6	CVRSLCNSGANVLTF	TGTGTCAGAAGCTTATGTAATTCAGGGGCTAACGTCCTGACTTTC
18	NA	NA	TRBV18	TRBJ1-2	CASSPGGFSGTPVDGYTF	TGTGCCAGCTCACCAGGGGGGTTTTCGGGGACGCCCGTTGATGGCTACACCTTC
17	TRBD2	NA	TRBV2	TRBJ2-1	CASGGSLIAGVYNEQFF	TGTGCCAGCGGCGGTAGCCTAATAGCGGGGGTCTACAATGAGCAGTTCTTC
18	TRBD2	NA	TRBV29-1	TRBJ2-7	CSVTGLGTRDYLSYEQYF	TGCAGCGTTACGGGCTTGGGGACCCGGGACTACCTGTCCTACGAGCAGTACTTC
13	NA	NA	TRBV12-3/TRBV12-4	TRBJ2-1	CASSLDRVNEQFF	TGTGCCAGCAGTTTAGACAGGGTCAATGAGCAGTTCTTC
16	NA	NA	TRBV10-3	TRBJ2-2	CAISERGQINTGELFF	TGTGCCATCAGTGAGCGAGGACAGATAAACACCGGGGAGCTGTTTTTT
14	TRBD2	NA	TRBV19	TRBJ2-1	CASSIFSGWDEQFF	TGTGCCAGTAGTATCTTTAGCGGGTGGGATGAGCAGTTCTTC